Included here is one T cell receptor (beta chain) sequence, with context. In making diagnoses, clinical symptoms, serum thyroxine and TRAb, thyroid ultrasound and orbital computed tomography were all used. CDR3 length: 14 residues. From germline, CDR1 is SGHTA and CDR2 FQGNSA. V shed 2 bases, J shed 8 bases, and the junction held 6 bases outside the gene matches. This sample is drawn from a study of T cells in Graves' hyperthyroidism and ophthalmopathy. The investigators amplified TCR beta CDR3 regions from RNA transcripts. First-round RT-PCR with HTBI primers amplified the TCR CDR3 region. MiXCR, run by TCRdb on the multiplex PCR reads, gives a single entry per CDR3 protein. This sample has approximately 200,000 distinct CDR3 sequences; around 16% occur once, and the top ten carry around 47%.

The rearrangement links TRBV7-2 to TRBJ2-7; 10 nucleotides line up with TRBD2. This receptor was obtained from a man aged 40-49 years with Graves' hyperthyroidism. The sample consisted of blood. CDR3 amino acids: CASSLNLAGEKQYF. The CDR3 nucleotides are TGTGCCAGCAGCTTAAATCTAGCGGGAGAAAAGCAGTACTTC.